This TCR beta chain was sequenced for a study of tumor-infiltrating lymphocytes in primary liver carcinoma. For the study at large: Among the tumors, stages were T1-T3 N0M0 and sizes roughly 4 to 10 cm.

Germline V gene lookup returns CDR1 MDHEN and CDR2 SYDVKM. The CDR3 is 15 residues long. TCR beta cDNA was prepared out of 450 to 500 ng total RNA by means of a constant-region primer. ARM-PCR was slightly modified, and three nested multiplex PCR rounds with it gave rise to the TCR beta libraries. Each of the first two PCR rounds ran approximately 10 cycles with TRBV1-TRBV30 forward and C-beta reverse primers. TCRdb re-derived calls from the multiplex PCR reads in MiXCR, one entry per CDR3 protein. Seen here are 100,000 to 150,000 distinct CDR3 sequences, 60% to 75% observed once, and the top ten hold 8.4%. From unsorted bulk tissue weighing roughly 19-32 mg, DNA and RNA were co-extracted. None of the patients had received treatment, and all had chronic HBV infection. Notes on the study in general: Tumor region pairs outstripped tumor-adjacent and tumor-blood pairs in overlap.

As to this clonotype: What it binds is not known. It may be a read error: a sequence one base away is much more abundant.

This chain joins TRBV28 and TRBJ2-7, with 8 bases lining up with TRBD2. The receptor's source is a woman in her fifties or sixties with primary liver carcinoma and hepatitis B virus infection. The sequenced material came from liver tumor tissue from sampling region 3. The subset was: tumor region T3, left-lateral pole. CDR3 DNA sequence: TGTGCCAGCAGTTCCAGCGGGAGCCGCTCCTACGAGCGGTACTTC. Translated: CASSSSGSRSYERYF.